This T cell receptor (beta chain) was recovered during a study of T cell responses to AZD1222 COVID-19 vaccine. Notes on the study in general: Increased Spike-specific TCR breadth and depth were observed after two AZD1222 doses. Nearly half of unique spike-specific TCRs reportedly avoided B.1.351 and B.1.1.7 mutated regions. CD4 TCRs covered the whole spike, strongest at regions 160-218 and 743-854.

The CDR3 covers 15 residues. Germline V gives CDR1 MDHEN, CDR2 SYDVKM. Between the trimmed V and J ends, which lost 4 bases and 13 bases, there was a span of 20 bases. The protocol was immunoSEQ multiplex PCR, while the TCRdb copy is restricted to in-frame clones and leaves out a portion. The sample lists 150,000 to 160,000 clones; over 70% were seen once. Comments on this clone: The target antigen is unknown.

The gene calls are TRBV28 and TRBJ1-6; perhaps TRBD1 as D (6 bases). The sample in question was peripheral blood, obtained 28 days after the second AZD1222 dose. This TCR was sampled from an adult who received the AZD1222 COVID-19 vaccine. The CDR3 bases are TGTGCCAGCAGTTCCCCCGACAGGCCCTGGAGGCCCCTCCACTTT. Protein sequence: CASSSPDRPWRPLHF. The entire variable domain, with the rest obtained from reference TRBV28 and TRBJ1-6, is as follows: DVKVTQSSRYLVKRTGEKVFLECVQDMDHENMFWYRQDPGLGLRLIYFSYDVKMKEKGDIPEGYSVSREKKERFSLILESASTNQTSMYLCASSSPDRPWRPLHFGNGTRLTVT.